This record covers a single T cell receptor beta chain. The record originates from a study of blood T cell repertoires in COVID-19. Study-wide context: COVID-19 samples, acute and convalescent, were from the United States, Italy and Spain. Sample material is recorded as cDNA or gDNA derived from T cells, B-cell-depleted T cells, or PBMCs.

Original handling: Reference gene primer amplification in the assay estimated nucleated cell counts. Using immunoSEQ multiplex PCR, the repertoire was profiled, and TCRdb retains in-frame clones only, with some absent. D and trimming were read from the DNA, whereas the V and J calls and clone size are those reported in that table. The repertoire includes approximately 68,000 clones, 82% of them detected once, and 15% to 20% sits in the top ten. J was trimmed by 5 bases and V by 1 base; bases with no gene match: 3. This CDR3 spans 15 amino acids. Looked up from germline, CDR1 is SGHTA and CDR2 is FQGNSA.

The sample comprised peripheral blood. V usage is TRBV7-2 and J usage is TRBJ2-5; TRBD2 aligns across 11 bases. The sequence was collected from a human donor in a cohort sampled during active COVID-19. CDR3 coding DNA: TGTGCCAGCAGCTTAGTTACTAGCGGGGGCGAGACCCAGTACTTC. Its translation is CASSLVTSGGETQYF. The full variable domain, in which reference TRBV7-2 and TRBJ2-5 provide the parts outside the CDR3, is GAGVSQSPSNKVTEKGKDVELRCDPISGHTALYWYRQSLGQGLEFLIYFQGNSAPDKSGLPSDRFSAERTGGSVSTLTIQRTQQEDSAVYLCASSLVTSGGETQYFGPGTRLLVL.